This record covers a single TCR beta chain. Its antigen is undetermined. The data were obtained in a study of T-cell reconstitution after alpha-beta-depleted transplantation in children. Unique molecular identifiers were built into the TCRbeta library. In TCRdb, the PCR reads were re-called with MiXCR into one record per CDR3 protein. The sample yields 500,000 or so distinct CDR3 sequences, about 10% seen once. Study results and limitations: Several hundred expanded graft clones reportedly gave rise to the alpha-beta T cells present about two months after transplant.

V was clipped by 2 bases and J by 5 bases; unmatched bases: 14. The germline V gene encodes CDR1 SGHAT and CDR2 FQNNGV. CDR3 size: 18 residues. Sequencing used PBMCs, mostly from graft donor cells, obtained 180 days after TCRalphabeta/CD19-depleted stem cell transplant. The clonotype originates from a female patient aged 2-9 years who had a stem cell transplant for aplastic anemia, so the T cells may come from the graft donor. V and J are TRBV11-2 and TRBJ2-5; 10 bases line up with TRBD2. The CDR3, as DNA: TGTGCCAGCAGCTTACCCTCAACGCTAGCGGGAGTTGGGGAGACCCAGTACTTC. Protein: CASSLPSTLAGVGETQYF.